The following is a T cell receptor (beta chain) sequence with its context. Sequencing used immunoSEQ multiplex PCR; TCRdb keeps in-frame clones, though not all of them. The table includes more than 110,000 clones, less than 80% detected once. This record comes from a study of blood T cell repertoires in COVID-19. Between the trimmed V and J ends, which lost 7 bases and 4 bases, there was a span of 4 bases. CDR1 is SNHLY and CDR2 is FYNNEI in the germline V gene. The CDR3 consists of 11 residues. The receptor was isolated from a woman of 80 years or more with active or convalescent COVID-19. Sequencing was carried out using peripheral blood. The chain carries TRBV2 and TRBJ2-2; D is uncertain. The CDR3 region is CASILTGELFF. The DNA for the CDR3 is TGTGCCAGCATCCTCACCGGGGAGCTGTTTTTT. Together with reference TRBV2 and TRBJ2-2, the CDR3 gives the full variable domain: EPEVTQTPSHQVTQMGQEVILRCVPISNHLYFYWYRQILGQKVEFLVSFYNNEISEKSEIFDDQFSVERPDGSNFTLKIRSTKLEDSAMYFCASILTGELFFGEGSRLTVL.